One sample yielded the 25 T cell receptor beta chains listed below, sequenced in a study of T cells after posttransplantation cyclophosphamide. Using immunoSEQ multiplex PCR, the repertoire was profiled, and TCRdb retains in-frame clones only, with some absent. The sample has 20,000 to 25,000 clones, approximately 90% seen once. Methotrexate plus calcineurin inhibitor accompanied controls' myeloablative marrow transplants; sampling was 1 year later. Sequencing used PBMCs, obtained just over 350 days after allogeneic stem cell transplant with calcineurin inhibitor and methotrexate. These receptor sequences come from a female patient in her thirties or forties who received an allogeneic stem cell transplant from an unrelated donor, was CMV-positive, and had acute and chronic GVHD. Some T cells may arise from the graft donor.

The V and J genes are TRBV7-6 and TRBJ2-5, with D tentatively TRBD1 (6 bases). Germline lookup yields CDR1 SGHVS and CDR2 FNYEAQ. V lost 1 base to trimming and J lost 0 bases, with 21 bases between them. The CDR3 is made up of 19 amino acids. The CDR3 is CASSLGDNPPGTHQETQYF. CDR3 DNA sequence: TGTGCCAGCAGCTTAGGGGACAATCCACCCGGGACACACCAAGAGACCCAGTACTTC.

The chain recombines TRBV5-5 with TRBJ1-1; TRBD1 might be the D (5 bases). Trimming pared 5 bases from V and 7 bases from J, leaving 12 bases between. CDR3 size: 12 residues. From germline, CDR1 is SGHKS and CDR2 YYEKEE (reference sequence). CDR3 nucleotides: TGTGCCAGCAGTAAGACAGCGGGTGAAGCTTTCTTT. Its protein is CASSKTAGEAFF.

V usage is TRBV6-1 and J usage is TRBJ2-5; weak D call: TRBD1 (6 bases). The CDR3 loop spans 14 amino acids. The V gene lost 4 bases and the J gene lost 2 bases, with 11 bases spanning the gap. CDR1 and CDR2 (germline): MNHNS, SASEGT. The CDR3 sequence is CASSALQGQETQYF. In DNA form, the CDR3 reads TGTGCCAGCAGTGCCCTACAGGGTCAAGAGACCCAGTACTTC.

V is TRBV9 and J is TRBJ2-7, with 12 bases aligning to TRBD2. There are 15 residues in the CDR3. CDR1 is SGDLS, CDR2 YYNGEE, per germline. The V segment lost 0 bases and the J segment 5 bases; nucleotides outside the gene matches: 3. CDR3 residues: CASSVGTSGTNEQYF. CDR3 in DNA: TGTGCCAGCAGCGTAGGGACTAGCGGGACCAACGAGCAGTACTTC.

The chain links TRBV25-1 to TRBJ2-1, with a weak D call TRBD1 (5 bases). The germline gives CDR1 MGHDK, CDR2 SYGVNS. Trimming removed 4 bases at V and 3 bases at J, with 10 bases between. The CDR3 sequence is 14 residues long. The CDR3 bases are TGTGCCAGCAGTGGAGACAGTTTCTACAATGAGCAGTTCTTC. Its translation is CASSGDSFYNEQFF.

This clone occurred a few times. The V call is TRBV6-6, the J call TRBJ1-5; 10 nucleotides line up with TRBD1. This CDR3 region has 16 residues. The germline gives CDR1 MNHNY, CDR2 SVGAGI (reference sequence). V shed 5 bases and J 5 bases; nucleotides not matched to a gene: 9. The CDR3 reads CASSPDGQGGHQPQHF. As DNA, the CDR3 is TGTGCCAGCAGTCCTGACGGACAGGGGGGTCATCAGCCCCAGCATTTT.

The rearrangement links TRBV5-6 to TRBJ2-1; 7 positions agree with TRBD1. This CDR3 is built from 13 residues. From germline, CDR1 is SGHDT and CDR2 YYEEEE. The trim removed 5 bases at V and 10 bases at J, leaving 9 bases unmatched. The CDR3 loop reads CASSYTGDEEQFF. DNA of the CDR3: TGTGCCAGCAGTTATACAGGGGACGAAGAGCAGTTCTTC.

This clone came up once. This chain uses TRBV15 with TRBJ2-5; 10 nucleotides align to TRBD2. This CDR3 region has 16 residues. With V trimmed by 0 bases and J by 5 bases, 6 bases remained unmatched. From germline, CDR1 is LNHNV and CDR2 YYDKDF (reference sequence). The CDR3 DNA reads TGTGCCACCAGCAGAGATACAAAACTAGCGGGGGAGACCCAGTACTTC. The encoded protein is CATSRDTKLAGETQYF.

Here the CDR3 reads CASIRQDPTNEKLFF. DNA for the CDR3: TGTGCCAGCATCCGACAGGACCCAACTAATGAAAAACTGTTTTTT. The chain joins TRBV2 to TRBJ1-4; D might be TRBD1 (6 bases). The ends were cut back, 7 bases at V and 0 bases at J, with 12 bases in the middle. Germline CDR1 reads SNHLY; CDR2 reads FYNNEI. The CDR3 runs to 15 residues.

This chain links TRBV21-1 with TRBJ2-7; no DNA check was done on the table's D call, TRBD2. TRBV21-1 is an annotated pseudogene. The CDR3 consists of 17 residues. CDR3 amino acids: CASSPLSGGAYSYEQYV. The CDR3 DNA reads as TGTGCCAGCAGCCCGCTTTCAGGAGGTGCGTACTCCTACGAGCAGTACGTC.

The chain employs TRBV6-6 and TRBJ1-3; D gene ambiguous. Germline CDR1 MNHNY, CDR2 SVGAGI (reference sequence). The CDR3 has 12 amino acids. V dropped 0 bases and J dropped 6 bases, with 3 bases sitting between them. Here the CDR3 reads CASSYSQNTIYF. CDR3 DNA sequence: TGTGCCAGCAGTTACTCACAAAACACCATATATTTT.

This clone was observed once. The gene calls are TRBV2 and TRBJ2-5; 10 nucleotides line up with TRBD2. Per the germline V gene, CDR1 is SNHLY and CDR2 is FYNNEI. There are 15 residues in the CDR3. J lost 5 bases, V lost 7 bases, and 10 bases had no gene match. For the CDR3, the DNA is TGTGCCAGCAAGGACACGGGAGCGGGAGGGGAGACCCAGTACTTC. It translates to CASKDTGAGGETQYF.

The chain uses TRBV10-1 and TRBJ2-1; D is uncertain. With 0 bases removed from V and 5 bases from J, the gap between germline ends came to 14 bases. This CDR3 is 16 amino acids long. Germline V CDR1 and CDR2: WNHNN, SYGVQD (reference sequence). The CDR3 protein is CASSESSALANNEQFF. In DNA form, the CDR3 reads TGCGCCAGCAGTGAGTCCTCAGCGCTTGCAAACAATGAGCAGTTCTTC.

The chain links TRBV9 to TRBJ2-1; TRBD2 is a possible D gene (5 bases). V gave up 3 bases and J gave up 1 base, with 20 bases separating them. This CDR3 has 18 amino acids. CDR1 is SGDLS and CDR2 is YYNGEE in the germline V gene. The CDR3 DNA follows: TGTGCCAGCAGCGAGAGAGATGTTTTGGAGGCTTCCTACAATGAGCAGTTCTTC. Its protein product is CASSERDVLEASYNEQFF.

This chain joins TRBV29-1 and TRBJ1-2; the D gene is possibly TRBD1 (6 bases). This CDR3 is 13 amino acids long. With 1 base removed from V and 4 bases from J, the gap between germline ends came to 10 bases. The germline gives CDR1 SQVTM, CDR2 ANQGSEA. CDR3 DNA: TGCAGCGTTGAAGGGTCCAGGGGCTATGGCTACACCTTC. Protein sequence: CSVEGSRGYGYTF.

This chain uses TRBV5-1 with TRBJ2-3, with a weak D call TRBD1 (6 bases). The germline gives CDR1 SGHRS, CDR2 YFSETQ. The CDR3 is made up of 15 amino acids. Trimming cost V 2 bases and J 3 bases, with 13 bases left between them. CDR3 sequence (DNA): TGCGCCAGCAGCTTCGAGGGGGTAGGGACAGATACGCAGTATTTT. Its translation is CASSFEGVGTDTQYF.

The chain uses TRBV2 and TRBJ2-7; weak D call: TRBD1 (5 bases). Trimming removed 6 bases at V and 7 bases at J, with 13 bases between. Germline V gene data show CDR1 as SNHLY and CDR2 as FYNNEI. The CDR3 consists of 12 residues. CDR3 DNA sequence: TGTGCCAGCAGGGCCCCCCAGGGTGAGCAGTACTTC. Translating it yields CASRAPQGEQYF.

The V gene is TRBV18, the J gene TRBJ2-1; 7 bases line up with TRBD2. Trimming at V came to 1 base and at J to 3 bases, leaving 3 bases not matched to a gene. Per germline, CDR1 KGHSH and CDR2 LQKENI. This CDR3 region has 15 residues. The CDR3, as DNA: TGTGCCAGCTCACCACATGCTAGCGGCTACAATGAGCAGTTCTTC. It translates to CASSPHASGYNEQFF.

This clone came up once. CDR3 sequence reads: CASSQEIGRGRLETQYF. The CDR3 region has the DNA TGCGCCAGCAGCCAAGAGATTGGCAGGGGGCGCCTGGAGACCCAGTACTTC. This chain connects TRBV4-1 to TRBJ2-5; 8 nucleotides agree with TRBD1. Germline lookup yields CDR1 MGHRA and CDR2 YSYEKL. V lost 0 bases to trimming and J lost 5 bases; unmatched junction nucleotides: 11. This CDR3 has 17 amino acids.

The chain employs TRBV6-5 and TRBJ1-2; 7 positions match TRBD1. In germline, CDR1 is MNHEY, CDR2 SVGAGI. The V and J ends lost 5 bases and 7 bases, in that order; junction bases with no gene match: 7. The CDR3 runs to 13 residues. This CDR3 reads CASSRTGVGGYTF. CDR3 DNA sequence: TGTGCCAGCAGTCGAACAGGGGTCGGTGGCTACACCTTC.

The chain is built from TRBV5-1 and TRBJ2-1, with TRBD2 matching 8 bases. J was trimmed by 12 bases and V by 2 bases; bases with no gene match: 10. Germline V CDR1 and CDR2: SGHRS, YFSETQ. The CDR3 extends over 14 amino acids. The CDR3 here is CASSLDREGSVQFF. The CDR3 nucleotides are TGCGCCAGCAGCTTAGATCGGGAGGGCAGCGTGCAGTTCTTC.

This clone occurred once. This chain links TRBV30 with TRBJ2-1; D gene ambiguous. CDR1 and CDR2 from the germline V gene are GTSNPN and SVGIG (reference sequence). The CDR3 length is 11 residues. The V end lost 3 bases, the J end lost 10 bases, and 10 bases lay between the germline ends. The CDR3 bases are TGTGCCTGGAGCCCGGCCAGGGAGCAGTTCTTC. Protein sequence: CAWSPAREQFF.

This clone appeared once. The chain is built from TRBV5-1 and TRBJ2-3; TRBD2 matches 10 bases. Trimming at V came to 4 bases and at J to 0 bases, leaving 5 bases not matched to a gene. CDR1 is SGHRS and CDR2 is YFSETQ in the germline V gene. This CDR3 has 16 amino acids. The CDR3 DNA reads as TGCGCCAGCAGCACAAGACTAGCGGGTAGCACAGATACGCAGTATTTT. Translation: CASSTRLAGSTDTQYF.

This chain uses TRBV18 with TRBJ2-5, with TRBD2 matching over 13 bases. The DNA end is a closer match to TRBJ2-7, so the J assignment may be wrong. The CDR3 is made up of 15 amino acids. Per germline, CDR1 KGHSH and CDR2 LQKENI. CDR3 in DNA: TGTGCCAGCTCACCCGGACTAGCGGGAGTCTACGAGCAGTACTTC. Its translation is CASSPGLAGVYEQYF.

The V gene is TRBV5-4, the J gene TRBJ2-7, with 7 bases identical to TRBD2. The V and J ends lost 7 bases and 0 bases, in that order; junction bases with no gene match: 4. Germline CDR1 SGHNT, CDR2 YYREEE (reference sequence). The CDR3 runs 13 residues. The CDR3 DNA follows: TGTGCCAGCCAAAGCGGGAACTCCTACGAGCAGTACTTC. This sequence encodes CASQSGNSYEQYF.